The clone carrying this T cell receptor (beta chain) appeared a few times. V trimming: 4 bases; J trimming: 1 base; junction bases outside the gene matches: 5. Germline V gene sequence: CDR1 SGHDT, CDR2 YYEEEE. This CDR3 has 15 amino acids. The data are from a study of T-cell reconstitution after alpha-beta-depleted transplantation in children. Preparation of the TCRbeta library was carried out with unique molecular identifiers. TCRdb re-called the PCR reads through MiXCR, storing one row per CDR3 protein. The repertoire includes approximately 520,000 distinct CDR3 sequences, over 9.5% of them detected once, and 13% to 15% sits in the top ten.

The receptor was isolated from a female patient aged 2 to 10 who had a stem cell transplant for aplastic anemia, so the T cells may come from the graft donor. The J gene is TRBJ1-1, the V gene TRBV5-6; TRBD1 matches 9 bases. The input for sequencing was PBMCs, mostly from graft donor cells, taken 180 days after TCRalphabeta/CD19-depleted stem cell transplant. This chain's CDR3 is CASSRPDRGNTEAFF. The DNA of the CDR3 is TGTGCCAGCAGCCGACCGGACAGGGGGAACACTGAAGCTTTCTTT.